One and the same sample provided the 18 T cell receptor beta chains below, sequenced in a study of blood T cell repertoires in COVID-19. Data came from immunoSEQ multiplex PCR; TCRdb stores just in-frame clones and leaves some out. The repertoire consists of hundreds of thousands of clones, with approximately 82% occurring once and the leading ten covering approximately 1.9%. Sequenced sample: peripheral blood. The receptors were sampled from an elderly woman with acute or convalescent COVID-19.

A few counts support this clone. The CDR3 reads CASSIQVAGELFF. CDR3 nucleotides: TGTGCCAGCAGCATACAGGTGGCCGGGGAGCTGTTTTTT. The chain uses TRBV7-2 and TRBJ2-2; a weak D match, TRBD1 (5 bases). The CDR3 totals 13 residues. Germline V gene sequence: CDR1 SGHTA, CDR2 FQGNSA. Between the trimmed V and J ends, which lost 5 bases and 6 bases, there was a span of 10 bases.

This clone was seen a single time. The CDR3 loop is CASSLTGQGNSPLHF. As DNA, the CDR3 is TGTGCCAGCAGCTTAACCGGACAGGGGAATTCACCCCTCCACTTT. This chain connects TRBV7-3 to TRBJ1-6; 9 bases map to TRBD1. V shed 0 bases, J shed 7 bases, and the junction held 1 base outside the gene matches. The germline gives CDR1 SGHTA, CDR2 FQGTGA. This CDR3 is 15 amino acids long.

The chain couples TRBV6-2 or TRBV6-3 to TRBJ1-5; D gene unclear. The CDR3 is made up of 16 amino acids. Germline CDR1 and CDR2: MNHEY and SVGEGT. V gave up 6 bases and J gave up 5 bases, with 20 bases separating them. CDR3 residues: CASSPILSGSDQPQHF. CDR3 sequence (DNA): TGTGCCAGCAGCCCTATTCTGTCGGGGAGCGATCAGCCCCAGCATTTT.

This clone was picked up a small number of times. CDR3 DNA sequence: TGTGCCAGCTCACTGGCAGTTGGCGAGCAGTACTTC. It specifies CASSLAVGEQYF. The chain recombines TRBV18 with TRBJ2-7, with D unresolved. CDR3 length equals 12 residues. V was clipped by 4 bases and J by 6 bases, with 10 bases between them. The V gene's germline CDR1 is KGHSH and CDR2 LQKENI.

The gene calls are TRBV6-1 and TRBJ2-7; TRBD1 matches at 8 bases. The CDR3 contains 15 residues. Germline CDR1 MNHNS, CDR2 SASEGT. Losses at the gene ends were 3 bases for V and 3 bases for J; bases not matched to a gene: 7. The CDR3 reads CASSDYWTGNYEQYF. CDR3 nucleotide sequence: TGTGCCAGCAGTGATTATTGGACAGGGAACTACGAGCAGTACTTC.

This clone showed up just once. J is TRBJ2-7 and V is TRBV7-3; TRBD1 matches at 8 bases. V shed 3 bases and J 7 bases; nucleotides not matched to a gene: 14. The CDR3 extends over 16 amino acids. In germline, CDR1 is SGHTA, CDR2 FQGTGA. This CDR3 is CASSLRQGLGIGEQYF. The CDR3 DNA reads TGTGCCAGCAGCTTGAGACAGGGGCTAGGTATAGGGGAGCAGTACTTC.

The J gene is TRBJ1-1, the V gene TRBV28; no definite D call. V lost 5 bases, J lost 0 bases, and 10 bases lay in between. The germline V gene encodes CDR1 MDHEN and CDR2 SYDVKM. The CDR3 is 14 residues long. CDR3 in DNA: TGTGCCAGCAGTCCCTTAGACTTGAACACTGAAGCTTTCTTT. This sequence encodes CASSPLDLNTEAFF.

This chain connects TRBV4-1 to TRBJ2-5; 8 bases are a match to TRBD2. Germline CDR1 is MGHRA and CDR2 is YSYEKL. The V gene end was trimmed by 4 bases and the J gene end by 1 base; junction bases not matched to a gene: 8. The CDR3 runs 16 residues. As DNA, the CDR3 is TGCGCCAGCAGCCGCCTTAGCGGGGCGTCCCAAGAGACCCAGTACTTC. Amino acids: CASSRLSGASQETQYF.

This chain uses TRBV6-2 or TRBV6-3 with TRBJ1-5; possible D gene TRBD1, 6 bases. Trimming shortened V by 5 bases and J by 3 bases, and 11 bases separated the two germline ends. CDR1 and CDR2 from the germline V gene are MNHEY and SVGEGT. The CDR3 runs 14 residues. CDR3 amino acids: CASSGTGNNQPQHF. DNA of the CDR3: TGTGCCAGCAGTGGTACAGGGAACAATCAGCCCCAGCATTTT.

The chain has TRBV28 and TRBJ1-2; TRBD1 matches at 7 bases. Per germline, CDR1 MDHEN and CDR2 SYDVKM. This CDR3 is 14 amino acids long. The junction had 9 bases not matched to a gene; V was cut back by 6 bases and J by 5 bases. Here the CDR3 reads CASSSRGQRYGYTF. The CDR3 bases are TGTGCCAGCAGCAGTAGGGGGCAGCGGTATGGCTACACCTTC.

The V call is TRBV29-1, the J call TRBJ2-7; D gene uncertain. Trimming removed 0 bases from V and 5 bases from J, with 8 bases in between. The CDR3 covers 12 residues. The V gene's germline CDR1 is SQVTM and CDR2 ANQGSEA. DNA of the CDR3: TGCAGCGTTGAAGACCTAGTTCACGAGCAGTACTTC. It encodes CSVEDLVHEQYF.

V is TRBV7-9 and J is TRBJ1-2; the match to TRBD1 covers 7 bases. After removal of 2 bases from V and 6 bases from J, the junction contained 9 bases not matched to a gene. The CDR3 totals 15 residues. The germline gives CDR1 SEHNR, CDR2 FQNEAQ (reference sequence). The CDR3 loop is CASSLRPQGGNGYTF. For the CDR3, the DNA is TGTGCCAGCAGCTTAAGACCCCAGGGGGGAAATGGCTACACCTTC. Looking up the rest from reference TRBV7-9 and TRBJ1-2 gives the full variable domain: DTGVSQNPRHKITKRGQNVTFRCDPISEHNRLYWYRQTLGQGPEFLTYFQNEAQLEKSRLLSDRFSAERPKGSFSTLEIQRTEQGDSAMYLCASSLRPQGGNGYTFGSGTRLTVV.

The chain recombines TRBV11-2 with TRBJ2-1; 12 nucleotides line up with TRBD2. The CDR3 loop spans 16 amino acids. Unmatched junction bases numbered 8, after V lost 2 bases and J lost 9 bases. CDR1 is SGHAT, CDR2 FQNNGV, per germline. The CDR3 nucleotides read TGTGCCAGCAGCTTAACTAGCGGGAGGCGCATTTTTGAGCAGTTCTTC. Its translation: CASSLTSGRRIFEQFF.

The CDR3 DNA reads TGCGCCAGCAGCTTGGATGACCCCCGGGACAATGAGCAGTTCTTC. This translates into CASSLDDPRDNEQFF. The genes are TRBV5-1 and TRBJ2-1; D is unclear. The V gene's germline CDR1 is SGHRS and CDR2 YFSETQ. The length of the CDR3 is 15 residues. Trimming removed 0 bases at V and 5 bases at J, with 12 bases between.

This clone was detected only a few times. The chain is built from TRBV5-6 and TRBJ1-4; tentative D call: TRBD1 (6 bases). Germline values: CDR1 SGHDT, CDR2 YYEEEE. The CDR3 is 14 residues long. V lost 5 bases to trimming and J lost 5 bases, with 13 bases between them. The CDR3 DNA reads TGTGCCAGCAGTCTCGGACAGCGCAATGAAAAACTGTTTTTT. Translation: CASSLGQRNEKLFF.

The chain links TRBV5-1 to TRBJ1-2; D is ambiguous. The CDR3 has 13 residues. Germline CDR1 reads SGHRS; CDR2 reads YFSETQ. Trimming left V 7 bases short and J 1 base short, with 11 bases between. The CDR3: CASGGEYNYGYTF. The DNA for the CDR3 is TGCGCCAGCGGTGGGGAGTATAACTATGGCTACACCTTC.

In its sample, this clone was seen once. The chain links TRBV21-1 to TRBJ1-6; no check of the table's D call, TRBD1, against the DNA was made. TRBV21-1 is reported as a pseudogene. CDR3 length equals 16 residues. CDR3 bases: TGTGCCAGCAGCAGGTCCCGGGACAGAGACGATTCACCCCTCCACTTT. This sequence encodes CASSRSRDRDDSPLHF.

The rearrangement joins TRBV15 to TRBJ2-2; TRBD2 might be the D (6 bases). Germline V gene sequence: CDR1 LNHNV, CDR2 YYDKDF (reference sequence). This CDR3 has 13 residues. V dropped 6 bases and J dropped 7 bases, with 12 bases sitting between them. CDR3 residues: CATRAGTGGELFF. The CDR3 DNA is TGTGCCACCAGGGCCGGGACTGGCGGGGAGCTGTTTTTT.